These 24 T cell receptor beta chains share one sample of origin, sequenced in a study of molecular identifiers for immune sequencing clone quantification. TCRdb used MiXCR to reprocess the PCR reads, holding one entry per CDR3 protein. The sample records 35,000 to 45,000 distinct CDR3 sequences, 15% to 20% being singletons. Sequenced sample: naive CD8+ T cells from blood, with Jurkat cell RNA spiked in. The subset: FACS-sorted CD8+CD4-CCR7+CD45RA+ naive T cells. These receptors originate from a human donor in good health. Some libraries in this study had Jurkat cell RNA spiked in.

Comments on this clonotype: This may stem from a read error, because a much larger clone lies one nucleotide away. CDR3: CASSLPVAGGQETQYF. CDR3 DNA sequence: TGTGCCAGCAGTTTGCCGGTAGCGGGGGGACAAGAGACCCAGTACTTC. The chain combines TRBV12-3 or TRBV12-4 with TRBJ2-5; 10 positions match TRBD2. The CDR3 sequence is 16 residues long. The ends lost 3 bases at V and 2 bases at J; junction bases unmatched: 6.

The sample holds many counts of this clonotype. The rearrangement links TRBV7-9 to TRBJ2-4, with TRBD2 identical over 11 bases. Trimming cost V 3 bases and J 8 bases; bases outside gene matches: 9. This CDR3 region has 16 residues. Germline V gene data show CDR1 as SEHNR and CDR2 as FQNEAQ (reference sequence). The CDR3 loop is CASSFNSGGAGDIQYF. DNA for the CDR3: TGTGCCAGCAGCTTTAATAGCGGGGGGGCCGGAGACATTCAGTACTTC.

The chain employs TRBV7-2 and TRBJ2-3; D remains ambiguous. V shed 2 bases and J shed 9 bases, with 15 bases lying between them. CDR1 is SGHTA, CDR2 FQGNSA, per germline. The CDR3 loop spans 14 amino acids. The CDR3 nucleotides are TGTGCCAGCAGCTTAATGTTCGAAGAAGGCACGCAGTATTTT. It encodes CASSLMFEEGTQYF.

In this sample, this clonotype turned up a few times. The junction and the germline gene differ at one end; a read error may be behind it. The chain couples TRBV2 to TRBJ1-1; D is possibly TRBD1 (5 bases). There are 16 residues in the CDR3. Germline assignment: CDR1 SNHLY and CDR2 FYNNEI. This CDR3 is CASSEAHRTHGTEALF. In DNA, the CDR3 is TGTGCCAGCAGCGAGGCCCACCGGACCCACGGGACTGAAGCTCTCTTT.

The genes are TRBV19 and TRBJ1-2; D gene ambiguous. Trimming removed 7 bases at V and 8 bases at J, with 14 bases between. Germline V gene sequence: CDR1 LNHDA, CDR2 SQIVND (reference sequence). The CDR3 runs 12 residues. The CDR3 sequence is CASNRPQDGYTF. The CDR3 nucleotides read TGTGCCAGTAACCGTCCGCAGGACGGCTACACCTTC.

This clonotype was picked up many times. The CDR3 DNA reads as TGTGCCAGCAGCTCAGCTCCGGGGGTCACAGATACGCAGTATTTT. Translated, it gives CASSSAPGVTDTQYF. The V gene is TRBV7-2, the J gene TRBJ2-3; a weak D match, TRBD2 (6 bases). Germline values: CDR1 SGHTA, CDR2 FQGNSA. Trimming took off 4 bases at V and 2 bases at J, with 13 bases between the two ends. The CDR3 consists of 15 residues.

The sample holds many counts of this clonotype. The chain uses TRBV6-5 and TRBJ2-5, with TRBD2 matching over 11 bases. CDR1 MNHEY and CDR2 SVGAGI come from the germline V gene. This CDR3 region has 15 residues. V trimming: 1 base; J trimming: 5 bases; junction bases outside the gene matches: 3. CDR3 in amino acids: CASSYLLAGEETQYF. The DNA for the CDR3 is TGTGCCAGCAGTTACTTACTAGCGGGAGAGGAGACCCAGTACTTC.

This clonotype appeared many times. CDR3 sequence: CASSEAHRGRQPQHF. For the CDR3, the DNA is TGTGCCAGCAGTGAAGCGCATAGGGGTCGTCAGCCCCAGCATTTT. The chain joins TRBV2 to TRBJ1-5; D may be TRBD1 (5 bases). The CDR3 is 15 amino acids. The V gene lost 0 bases and the J gene lost 6 bases, with 12 bases spanning the gap. Germline values: CDR1 SNHLY, CDR2 FYNNEI.

In its sample, this clonotype was seen many times. The rearrangement uses TRBV28 and TRBJ2-5, with TRBD2 matching 13 bases. CDR1 is MDHEN, CDR2 SYDVKM, per germline. The CDR3 is 16 amino acids. J was trimmed by 5 bases and V by 6 bases; bases with no gene match: 9. CDR3 region: CASRVLWTSGSETQYF. The CDR3 region has the DNA TGTGCCAGCAGGGTCCTTTGGACTAGCGGGAGTGAGACCCAGTACTTC.

This clonotype was recorded many times. The chain combines TRBV19 with TRBJ1-5; the D gene is possibly TRBD1 (5 bases). The CDR3 has 16 residues. V dropped 1 base and J dropped 1 base, with 11 bases sitting between them. The germline CDR1 and CDR2 sequences are LNHDA and SQIVND (reference sequence). CDR3 in amino acids: CASSIAAGRSNQPQHF. CDR3 DNA: TGTGCCAGTAGTATAGCGGCAGGGAGGAGCAATCAGCCCCAGCATTTT.

This clonotype was counted ten times or more. The chain couples TRBV9 to TRBJ2-3, with 12 bases fitting TRBD2. Germline-derived CDR1 and CDR2 are SGDLS and YYNGEE. The CDR3 covers 16 residues. V was pared by 4 bases and J by 6 bases, with 9 bases of the junction left unmatched. The CDR3 bases are TGTGCCAGCAGCCACCGGACTAGCGGGGCGTCGGATACGCAGTATTTT. Encoded protein: CASSHRTSGASDTQYF.

This clonotype was detected ten times or more. V gene TRBV4-2 combines with J gene TRBJ2-7, with 8 bases matching TRBD2. CDR3 length equals 16 residues. Germline values: CDR1 LGHNA, CDR2 YNFKEQ. V lost 1 base, J lost 2 bases, and 7 bases stayed unmatched. The CDR3 DNA is TGTGCCAGCAGCCAAGTGGGGCGGGAGGACGCCTACGAGCAGTACTTC. The encoded protein is CASSQVGREDAYEQYF.

This clonotype was seen repeatedly, ten times or more. This sequence joins TRBV28 and TRBJ1-5, with 9 positions matching TRBD1. The CDR3 runs to 13 residues. Losses at the gene ends were 8 bases for V and 5 bases for J; bases not matched to a gene: 4. The germline V gene encodes CDR1 MDHEN and CDR2 SYDVKM. This chain's CDR3 is CASQTGGHQPQHF. The DNA for the CDR3 is TGTGCCAGCCAAACAGGGGGCCATCAGCCCCAGCATTTT.

On this clonotype itself: A much larger clone lies a single base off, so this may be a read error. The J gene is TRBJ1-1, the V gene TRBV3-1, with 7 nucleotides matching TRBD1. This CDR3 contains 13 residues. Germline V lookup: CDR1 LGHDT, CDR2 YNNKEL (reference sequence). CDR3 nucleotides: TGTGCCAACAGCCAAGGGGACAGTATTGAAGCTTTCTTT. It is translated as CANSQGDSIEAFF.

The rearrangement links TRBV10-3 to TRBJ2-7; the match to TRBD2 covers 7 bases. The CDR3 has 13 residues. The germline V gene encodes CDR1 ENHRY and CDR2 SYGVKD. With 2 bases clipped from V and 6 bases from J, the junction kept 4 bases outside the gene matches. CDR3 protein: CAISETGGGEQYF. The CDR3 DNA reads as TGTGCCATCAGTGAGACGGGCGGGGGCGAGCAGTACTTC.

The CDR3 sequence: CASSSVSPSGANEQFF. The CDR3 region has the DNA TGTGCCAGCAGTTCAGTAAGCCCCTCGGGAGCTAATGAGCAGTTCTTC. The chain uses TRBV27 and TRBJ2-1; D may be TRBD2 (6 bases). V shed 4 bases and J shed 7 bases, with 20 bases lying between them. This CDR3 comprises 16 residues. The germline gives CDR1 MNHEY, CDR2 SMNVEV (reference sequence).

This clonotype showed up many times. CDR3 bases: TGTGCCAGCAGTTTGCTCGCAGGGCTCTCTGAAGCTTTCTTT. It codes for CASSLLAGLSEAFF. The chain joins TRBV27 to TRBJ1-1; D is perhaps TRBD1 (5 bases). The CDR3 spans 14 residues. Germline assignment: CDR1 MNHEY and CDR2 SMNVEV (reference sequence). V dropped 3 bases and J dropped 6 bases, with 14 bases sitting between them.

This clonotype was found many times. The J gene is TRBJ2-3, the V gene TRBV29-1; no firm D call. The CDR3 runs 11 residues. Germline CDR1 reads SQVTM; CDR2 reads ANQGSEA. V was clipped by 4 bases and J by 12 bases, with 14 bases between them. The CDR3 DNA reads as TGCAGCGTTGTGGGCCAGACACGTCAGTATTTT. Protein: CSVVGQTRQYF.

This clonotype has only a few counts. The gene calls are TRBV30 and TRBJ2-1; D not resolved. This CDR3 has 11 residues. Looked up from germline, CDR1 is GTSNPN and CDR2 is SVGIG (reference sequence). V lost 1 base to trimming and J lost 8 bases, with 6 bases between them. The CDR3 spells CAWSATHEQFF. CDR3 bases: TGTGCCTGGAGTGCAACCCATGAGCAGTTCTTC. The full variable domain, completed using reference TRBV30 and TRBJ2-1, is SQTIHQWPATLVQPVGSPLSLECTVEGTSNPNLYWYRQAAGRGLQLLFYSVGIGQISSEVPQNLSASRPQDRQFILSSKKLLLSDSGFYLCAWSATHEQFFGPGTRLTVL.

Regarding this clonotype: This may come from a read error, since a much larger clone is one base off. The CDR3 DNA reads TGTGCCAGCAGCCCGCAGCAGGCCTGGACGTACGAGCAGTACTTC. It encodes CASSPQQAWTYEQYF. V and J are TRBV5-6 and TRBJ2-7; no firm D call. Germline V CDR1 and CDR2: SGHDT, YYEEEE. Trimming pared 4 bases from V and 4 bases from J, leaving 18 bases between. The CDR3 runs to 15 residues.

There are many counts of this clonotype. V usage is TRBV6-5 and J usage is TRBJ2-3; 9 bases are shared with TRBD1. After removal of 7 bases from V and 3 bases from J, the junction contained 11 bases not matched to a gene. Looked up from germline, CDR1 is MNHEY and CDR2 is SVGAGI. The CDR3 is 16 amino acids. The CDR3 spells CASTGTGTGITDTQYF. The CDR3 nucleotides are TGTGCCAGCACCGGAACCGGGACAGGGATTACAGATACGCAGTATTTT.

This clonotype was picked up a small number of times. This chain uses TRBV7-6 with TRBJ2-2; 7 bases align to TRBD2. The CDR3 extends over 15 amino acids. Unmatched junction bases numbered 8, after V lost 5 bases and J lost 5 bases. Germline CDR1 reads SGHVS; CDR2 reads FNYEAQ. CDR3 loop: CASSRTSGVTGELFF. The CDR3 DNA reads as TGTGCCAGCAGCCGGACTAGTGGGGTGACCGGGGAGCTGTTTTTT.

This clonotype has a count of ten or more. This chain connects TRBV10-3 to TRBJ2-7; 15 nucleotides line up with TRBD2. CDR3 size: 17 residues. J gave up 4 bases and V 3 bases, and 7 bases lay outside the gene matches. Germline CDR1 and CDR2: ENHRY and SYGVKD. The CDR3 DNA is TGTGCCATCAGTGACCCCACCGGACTAGCGGGAGGGTACGAGCAGTACTTC. This encodes CAISDPTGLAGGYEQYF.

This clonotype has at least ten counts. The chain recombines TRBV12-3 or TRBV12-4 with TRBJ1-5, with D maybe TRBD1 (6 bases). The CDR3 is made up of 14 amino acids. Trimming shortened V by 4 bases and J by 5 bases, and 12 bases separated the two germline ends. For the CDR3, the DNA is TGTGCCAGCAGTTGGGGACAAGGGCATCAGCCCCAGCATTTT. Protein product: CASSWGQGHQPQHF.